This record covers a single T cell receptor beta chain. Antigen: not known. This specimen belongs to a study of yellow fever vaccine responses in identical twins. The V and J ends lost 0 bases and 8 bases respectively, with 13 bases between them. CDR3 length equals 15 residues. CDR1 is MNHEY and CDR2 is SMNVEV in the germline V gene (reference sequence). Study outcomes and limitations: As reported, the vaccine T cell response of twins seemed partly convergent and partly personalized.

Each CDR3 protein is one row after TCRdb ran MiXCR on the RT-PCR reads. Of tens of thousands of distinct CDR3 sequences listed, about three fifths are singletons. The receptor's source is a woman younger than 30 who received the yellow fever vaccine. Specimen: T cells from blood (PBMCs), unsorted or a sorted subset (not recorded which), collected before or after yellow fever vaccination (not recorded which). The chain employs TRBV27 and TRBJ1-4, with a weak D call TRBD1 (5 bases). CDR3 loop: CASSLSGPVGEKLFF. The CDR3, as DNA: TGTGCCAGCAGTTTATCGGGACCAGTGGGCGAAAAACTGTTTTTT.